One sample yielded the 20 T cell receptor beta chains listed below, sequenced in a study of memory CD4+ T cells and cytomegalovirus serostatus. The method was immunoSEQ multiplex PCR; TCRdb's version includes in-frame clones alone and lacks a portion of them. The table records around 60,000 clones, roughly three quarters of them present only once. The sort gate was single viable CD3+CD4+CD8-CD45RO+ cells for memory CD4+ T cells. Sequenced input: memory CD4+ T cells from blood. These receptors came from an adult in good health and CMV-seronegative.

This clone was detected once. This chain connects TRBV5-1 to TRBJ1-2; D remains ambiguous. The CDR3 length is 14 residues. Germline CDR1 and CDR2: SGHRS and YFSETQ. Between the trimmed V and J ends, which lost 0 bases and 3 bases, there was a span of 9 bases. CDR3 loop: CASSLAAGDYGYTF. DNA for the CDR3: TGCGCCAGCAGCTTGGCCGCAGGTGACTATGGCTACACCTTC.

The CDR3 spells CASSDRGSNGYTF. In DNA, the CDR3 is TGTGCCAGCAGTGACAGGGGATCGAATGGCTACACCTTC. The chain combines TRBV6-1 with TRBJ1-2; D perhaps matches TRBD1 (6 bases). Germline-derived CDR1 and CDR2 are MNHNS and SASEGT. Trimming shortened V by 3 bases and J by 6 bases, and 11 bases separated the two germline ends. This CDR3 comprises 13 residues.

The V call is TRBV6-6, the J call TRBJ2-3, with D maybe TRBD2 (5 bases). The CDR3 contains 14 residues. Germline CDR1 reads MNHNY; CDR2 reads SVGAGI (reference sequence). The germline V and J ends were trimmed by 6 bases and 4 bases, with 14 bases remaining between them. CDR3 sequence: CASSRGLEADTQYF. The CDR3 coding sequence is TGTGCCAGCAGCCGAGGCTTGGAGGCAGATACGCAGTATTTT.

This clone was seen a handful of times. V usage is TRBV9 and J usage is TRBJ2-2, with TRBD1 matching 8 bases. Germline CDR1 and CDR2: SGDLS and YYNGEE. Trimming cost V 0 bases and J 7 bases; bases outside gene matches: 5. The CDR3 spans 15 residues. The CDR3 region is CASSVGQGFGGELFF. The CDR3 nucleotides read TGTGCCAGCAGCGTAGGACAGGGGTTCGGCGGGGAGCTGTTTTTT.

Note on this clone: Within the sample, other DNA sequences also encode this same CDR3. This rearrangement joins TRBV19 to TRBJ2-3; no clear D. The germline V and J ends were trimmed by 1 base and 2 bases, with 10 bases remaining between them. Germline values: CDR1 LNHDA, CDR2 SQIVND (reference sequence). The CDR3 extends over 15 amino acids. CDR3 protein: CASSIGGGDTDTQYF. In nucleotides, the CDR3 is TGTGCCAGTAGTATAGGAGGCGGAGACACAGATACGCAGTATTTT.

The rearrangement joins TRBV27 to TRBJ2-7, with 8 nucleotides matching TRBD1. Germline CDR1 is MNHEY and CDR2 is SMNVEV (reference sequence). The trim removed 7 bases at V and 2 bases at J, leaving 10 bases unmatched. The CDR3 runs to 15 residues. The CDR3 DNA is TGTGCCAGCATACGCCCGGACAGGGCCACCTACGAGCAGTACTTC. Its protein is CASIRPDRATYEQYF.

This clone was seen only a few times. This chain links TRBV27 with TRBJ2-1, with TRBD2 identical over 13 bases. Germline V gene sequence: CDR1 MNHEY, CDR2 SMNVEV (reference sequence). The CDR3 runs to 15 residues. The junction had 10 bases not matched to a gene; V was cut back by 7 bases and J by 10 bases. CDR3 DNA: TGTGCCAGCACTAGACTAGCGGGAGGCCCCGGGGAGCAGTTCTTC. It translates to CASTRLAGGPGEQFF.

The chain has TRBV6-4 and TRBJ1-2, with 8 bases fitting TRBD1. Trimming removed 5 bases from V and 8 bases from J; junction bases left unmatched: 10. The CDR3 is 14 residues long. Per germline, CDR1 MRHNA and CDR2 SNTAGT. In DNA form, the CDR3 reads TGTGCCAGCAGTCCGGGACAGGATAATTCGGGCTACACCTTC. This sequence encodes CASSPGQDNSGYTF.

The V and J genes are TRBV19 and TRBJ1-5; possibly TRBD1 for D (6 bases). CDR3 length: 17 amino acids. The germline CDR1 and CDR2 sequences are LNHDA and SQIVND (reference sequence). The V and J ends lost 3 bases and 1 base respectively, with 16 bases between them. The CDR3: CASSMGRGGTSNQPQHF. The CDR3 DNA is TGTGCCAGTAGTATGGGAAGGGGGGGGACGAGCAATCAGCCCCAGCATTTT.

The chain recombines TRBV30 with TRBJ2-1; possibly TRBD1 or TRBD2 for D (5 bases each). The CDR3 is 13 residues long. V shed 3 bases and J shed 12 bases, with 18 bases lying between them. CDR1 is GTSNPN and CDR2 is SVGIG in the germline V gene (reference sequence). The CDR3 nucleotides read TGTGCCTGGAGGGGCGAGGGGCCCTCCGGGCAGTTCTTC. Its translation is CAWRGEGPSGQFF.

The CDR3 nucleotides read TGTGCCAGCAGTGAACAGGGGACTGAAGCTTTCTTT. It codes for CASSEQGTEAFF. This chain uses TRBV25-1 with TRBJ1-1; TRBD1 is a possible D gene (6 bases). CDR3 size: 12 residues. The germline V and J ends were trimmed by 2 bases and 5 bases, with 6 bases remaining between them. In germline, CDR1 is MGHDK, CDR2 SYGVNS.

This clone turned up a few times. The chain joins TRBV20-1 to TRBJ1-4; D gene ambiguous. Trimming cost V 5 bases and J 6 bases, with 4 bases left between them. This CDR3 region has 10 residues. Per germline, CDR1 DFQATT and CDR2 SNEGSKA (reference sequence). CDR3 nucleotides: TGCAGTGCTGGGGATGAAAAACTGTTTTTT. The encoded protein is CSAGDEKLFF.

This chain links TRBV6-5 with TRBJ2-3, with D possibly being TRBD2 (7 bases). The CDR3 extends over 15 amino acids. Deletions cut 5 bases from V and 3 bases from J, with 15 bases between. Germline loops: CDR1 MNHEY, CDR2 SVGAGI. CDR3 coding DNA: TGTGCCAGCAGTAGAGGGGGACTAAGAACAGATACGCAGTATTTT. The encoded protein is CASSRGGLRTDTQYF.

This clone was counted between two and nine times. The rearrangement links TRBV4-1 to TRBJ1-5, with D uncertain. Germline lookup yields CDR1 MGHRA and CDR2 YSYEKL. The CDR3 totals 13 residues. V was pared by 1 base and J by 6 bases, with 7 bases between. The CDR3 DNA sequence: TGCGCCAGCAGCCAAGGGAAGACTCAGCCCCAGCATTTT. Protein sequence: CASSQGKTQPQHF.

The DNA for the CDR3 is TGTGCCAGTAGTAGGGACATACGCTACGAGCAGTACTTC. As protein: CASSRDIRYEQYF. V is TRBV19 and J is TRBJ2-7, with D tentatively TRBD1 (6 bases). Trimming pared 4 bases from V and 3 bases from J, leaving 10 bases between. The CDR3 length is 13 residues. The germline V gene encodes CDR1 LNHDA and CDR2 SQIVND (reference sequence).

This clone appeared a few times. The CDR3 reads CASSEMGDQPQHF. Here the CDR3 DNA reads TGTGCCAGCAGTGAAATGGGAGATCAGCCCCAGCATTTT. The chain links TRBV2 to TRBJ1-5; D is unclear. This CDR3 is 13 amino acids long. Germline lookup yields CDR1 SNHLY and CDR2 FYNNEI. V was cut by 2 bases and J by 5 bases, with 7 bases left in between.

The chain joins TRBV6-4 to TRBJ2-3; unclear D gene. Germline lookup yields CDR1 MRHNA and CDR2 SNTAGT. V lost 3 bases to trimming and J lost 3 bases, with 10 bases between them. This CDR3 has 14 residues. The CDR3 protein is CASSEGGRTDTQYF. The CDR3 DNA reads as TGTGCCAGCAGTGAGGGTGGCAGAACAGATACGCAGTATTTT.

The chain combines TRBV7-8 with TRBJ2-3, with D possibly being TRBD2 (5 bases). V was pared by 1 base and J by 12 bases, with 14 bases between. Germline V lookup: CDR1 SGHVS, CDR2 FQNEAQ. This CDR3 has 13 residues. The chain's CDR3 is CASSLDLAGSQYF. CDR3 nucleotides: TGTGCCAGCAGCTTAGACTTGGCGGGTAGTCAGTATTTT.

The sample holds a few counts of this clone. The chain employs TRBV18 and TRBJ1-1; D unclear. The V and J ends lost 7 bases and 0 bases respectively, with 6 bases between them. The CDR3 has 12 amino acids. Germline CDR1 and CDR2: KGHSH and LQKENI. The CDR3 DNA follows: TGTGCCAGCTATCCGATGAACACTGAAGCTTTCTTT. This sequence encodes CASYPMNTEAFF.

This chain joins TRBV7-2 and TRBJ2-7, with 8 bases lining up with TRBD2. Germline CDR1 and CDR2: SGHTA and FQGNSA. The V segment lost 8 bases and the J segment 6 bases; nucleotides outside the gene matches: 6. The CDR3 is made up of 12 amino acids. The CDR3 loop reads CASLSGGGEQYF. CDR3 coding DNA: TGTGCCAGCCTCAGCGGGGGCGGCGAGCAGTACTTC.